These 26 T cell receptor beta chains came from one sample sequenced in a study of blood T cell repertoires in COVID-19. Data came from immunoSEQ multiplex PCR; TCRdb stores just in-frame clones and leaves some out. The table records fewer than 200,000 clones, about four fifths of them present only once. The sequencing input was PBMCs or T cells enriched from blood (not recorded which). Receptor source: a woman aged 45 to 65 in a cohort exposed to, infected with or recovered from COVID-19 (not recorded which).

The chain links TRBV30 to TRBJ2-1, with 7 bases matching TRBD2. The CDR3 loop spans 15 amino acids. Germline V gene sequence: CDR1 GTSNPN, CDR2 SVGIG (reference sequence). The trim removed 2 bases at V and 13 bases at J, leaving 17 bases unmatched. CDR3 nucleotides: TGTGCCTGGAGTATCGGGGGACTATTGTTACAGGAACAGTTCTTC. Its protein product is CAWSIGGLLLQEQFF.

This clone has just one count. The J gene is TRBJ1-2, the V gene TRBV28, with D perhaps matching TRBD1 (6 bases). The length of the CDR3 is 14 residues. Trimming shortened V by 7 bases and J by 3 bases, and 15 bases separated the two germline ends. Germline V gene lookup returns CDR1 MDHEN and CDR2 SYDVKM. CDR3 bases: TGTGCCAGCAAGCTCTGGGGGCAAGACTATGGCTACACCTTC. Residues: CASKLWGQDYGYTF.

The gene calls are TRBV9 and TRBJ1-2; 7 nucleotides agree with TRBD1. This CDR3 region has 14 residues. The V gene's germline CDR1 is SGDLS and CDR2 YYNGEE. Trimming removed 3 bases from V and 2 bases from J; junction bases left unmatched: 4. The CDR3 DNA reads TGTGCCAGCAGCGAGGGACAGATAAACTATGGCTACACCTTC. Its protein is CASSEGQINYGYTF. The whole variable domain, filled in from reference TRBV9 and TRBJ1-2, reads DSGVTQTPKHLITATGQRVTLRCSPRSGDLSVYWYQQSLDQGLQFLIQYYNGEERAKGNILERFSAQQFPDLHSELNLSSLELGDSALYFCASSEGQINYGYTFGSGTRLTVV.

This clone was seen once. The CDR3 DNA follows: TGTGCCAGCAGTCGGACAGACCCCTACGAGCAGTACTTC. It yields the protein CASSRTDPYEQYF. The chain joins TRBV7-8 to TRBJ2-7; a weak D match, TRBD1 (6 bases). The CDR3 covers 13 residues. CDR1 and CDR2 (germline): SGHVS, FQNEAQ. V was trimmed by 6 bases and J by 2 bases, leaving 11 bases between them.

The rearrangement links TRBV4-2 to TRBJ1-2; 10 bases are a match to TRBD1. V was clipped by 3 bases and J by 8 bases; unmatched bases: 6. The CDR3 runs 14 residues. Germline V gene sequence: CDR1 LGHNA, CDR2 YNFKEQ. The DNA of the CDR3 is TGTGCCAGCAGCCAGGGGACAGGGGAACACGGCTACACCTTC. This sequence encodes CASSQGTGEHGYTF.

The chain recombines TRBV19 with TRBJ1-5; tentative D call: TRBD1 (6 bases). The CDR3 sequence is 13 residues long. Germline V gene data show CDR1 as LNHDA and CDR2 as SQIVND (reference sequence). Trimming stripped 9 bases from V and 4 bases from J, with 13 bases between. The CDR3 DNA sequence: TGTGCCAGCGAACAGGGAGGGAATCAGCCCCAGCATTTT. It encodes CASEQGGNQPQHF.

This chain connects TRBV19 to TRBJ2-3; possible D gene TRBD2, 5 bases. There are 18 residues in the CDR3. Per germline, CDR1 LNHDA and CDR2 SQIVND (reference sequence). Trimming shortened V by 5 bases and J by 1 base, and 22 bases separated the two germline ends. For the CDR3, the DNA is TGTGCCAGTAGTCCGCTCCGATTCCTCGGGATGGGCACAGATACGCAGTATTTT. The encoded protein is CASSPLRFLGMGTDTQYF. Complete variable domain (other parts from reference TRBV19 and TRBJ2-3): DGGITQSPKYLFRKEGQNVTLSCEQNLNHDAMYWYRQDPGQGLRLIYYSQIVNDFQKGDIAEGYSVSREKKESFPLTVTSAQKNPTAFYLCASSPLRFLGMGTDTQYFGPGTRLTVL.

The chain is built from TRBV28 and TRBJ1-2, with 9 bases aligning to TRBD1. This CDR3 region has 15 residues. Per germline, CDR1 MDHEN and CDR2 SYDVKM. Trimming removed 3 bases from V and 0 bases from J; junction bases left unmatched: 2. The CDR3 loop is CASSLGQGPNYGYTF. The CDR3 DNA reads as TGTGCCAGCAGTTTGGGACAGGGTCCTAACTATGGCTACACCTTC.

V and J are TRBV11-2 and TRBJ1-1; D is unclear. The CDR3 covers 13 residues. The germline V and J ends were trimmed by 5 bases and 3 bases, with 10 bases remaining between them. Germline V gene data show CDR1 as SGHAT and CDR2 as FQNNGV. CDR3 region: CASSPQLHTEAFF. Here the CDR3 DNA reads TGTGCCAGCAGCCCCCAACTCCACACTGAAGCTTTCTTT.

The rearrangement links TRBV5-1 to TRBJ2-1; 10 bases are shared with TRBD2. Per germline, CDR1 SGHRS and CDR2 YFSETQ. V was pared by 2 bases and J by 0 bases, with 5 bases of the junction left unmatched. The CDR3 is 17 residues long. The CDR3 DNA sequence: TGCGCCAGCAGCTTTGGGAGCGGGGGGGCCTCCTACAATGAGCAGTTCTTC. This translates into CASSFGSGGASYNEQFF. The whole variable domain, filled in from reference TRBV5-1 and TRBJ2-1, reads KAGVTQTPRYLIKTRGQQVTLSCSPISGHRSVSWYQQTPGQGLQFLFEYFSETQRNKGNFPGRFSGRQFSNSRSEMNVSTLELGDSALYLCASSFGSGGASYNEQFFGPGTRLTVL.

This chain joins TRBV5-4 and TRBJ2-3; 9 bases match TRBD1. Germline-derived CDR1 and CDR2 are SGHNT and YYREEE (reference sequence). After removal of 4 bases from V and 4 bases from J, the junction contained 7 bases not matched to a gene. The CDR3 contains 15 residues. The CDR3 protein is CASSLPGQGADTQYF. In DNA form, the CDR3 reads TGTGCCAGCAGCCTCCCGGGACAGGGAGCAGATACGCAGTATTTT. The whole variable domain, remainder taken from reference TRBV5-4 and TRBJ2-3, is ETGVTQSPTHLIKTRGQQVTLRCSSQSGHNTVSWYQQALGQGPQFIFQYYREEENGRGNFPPRFSGLQFPNYSSELNVNALELDDSALYLCASSLPGQGADTQYFGPGTRLTVL.

J is TRBJ1-4 and V is TRBV28; 10 bases map to TRBD1. V shed 4 bases, J shed 2 bases, and the junction held 7 bases outside the gene matches. Per germline, CDR1 MDHEN and CDR2 SYDVKM. This CDR3 comprises 17 residues. The CDR3 coding sequence is TGTGCCAGCAGTTCCGGGACAGGGGCTGGGACTAATGAAAAACTGTTTTTT. This encodes CASSSGTGAGTNEKLFF.

This clone appeared once. J is TRBJ2-5 and V is TRBV6-4; 14 bases map to TRBD2. Germline V CDR1 and CDR2: MRHNA, SNTAGT. The CDR3 consists of 16 residues. The V and J ends lost 5 bases and 3 bases, in that order; junction bases with no gene match: 5. CDR3 DNA: TGTGCCAGCAGTCTCGGACTAGCGGGAGGAGAAGAGACCCAGTACTTC. Protein product: CASSLGLAGGEETQYF.

The rearrangement uses TRBV3-1 (or the pseudogene TRBV3-2) and TRBJ1-5; 9 nucleotides align to TRBD1. The V gene's germline CDR1 is LGHDT and CDR2 YNNKEL (reference sequence). The CDR3 spans 19 residues. With V trimmed by 2 bases and J by 0 bases, 11 bases remained unmatched. The CDR3 reads CASSQKGQGPKFSNQPQHF. CDR3 bases: TGTGCCAGCAGCCAAAAGGGACAGGGCCCCAAATTTAGCAATCAGCCCCAGCATTTT.

The V call is TRBV13, the J call TRBJ2-1, with 11 bases aligning to TRBD2. Trimming took 7 bases from V and 5 from J; bases not matched to a gene: 1. This CDR3 has 13 residues. Germline V gene lookup returns CDR1 PRHDT and CDR2 FYEKMQ (reference sequence). The CDR3, as DNA: TGTGCCAGCAATAGCGGGGGGGACAATGAGCAGTTCTTC. Translated, it gives CASNSGGDNEQFF.

The chain links TRBV28 to TRBJ2-4; 7 bases are shared with TRBD2. Unmatched junction bases numbered 8, after V lost 3 bases and J lost 6 bases. Germline CDR1 MDHEN, CDR2 SYDVKM. The CDR3 is 15 amino acids. The CDR3 nucleotides are TGTGCCAGCAGTTTTGGTGGACTAGGTTCAAACATTCAGTACTTC. It codes for CASSFGGLGSNIQYF.

The chain combines TRBV4-1 with TRBJ2-7; 7 bases align to TRBD2. The trim removed 0 bases at V and 0 bases at J, leaving 5 bases unmatched. CDR3 length: 16 amino acids. Germline values: CDR1 MGHRA, CDR2 YSYEKL. Here the CDR3 DNA reads TGCGCCAGCAGCCAAGACGAGCGGGGACCCTCCTACGAGCAGTACTTC. It translates to CASSQDERGPSYEQYF.

The rearrangement uses TRBV7-3 and TRBJ1-1, with D perhaps matching TRBD1 (5 bases). Germline values: CDR1 SGHTA, CDR2 FQGTGA. This CDR3 has 14 amino acids. V gave up 2 bases and J gave up 2 bases, with 9 bases separating them. In DNA form, the CDR3 reads TGTGCCAGCAGCTTAGGCAGGGTTAACACTGAAGCTTTCTTT. Its protein product is CASSLGRVNTEAFF.

This clone appeared once. This chain connects TRBV6-5 to TRBJ1-2; possible D gene TRBD1, 5 bases. V gave up 4 bases and J gave up 6 bases, with 12 bases separating them. From germline, CDR1 is MNHEY and CDR2 SVGAGI. The CDR3 totals 13 residues. In DNA, the CDR3 is TGTGCCAGCAGTTTATCAGGGAGGGATGGCTACACCTTC. As protein: CASSLSGRDGYTF.

J is TRBJ1-3 and V is TRBV10-3, with TRBD1 as a possible D gene (5 bases). Trimming took 2 bases from V and 4 from J, leaving 15 bases between them. Germline loops: CDR1 ENHRY, CDR2 SYGVKD. The CDR3 runs to 16 residues. Here the CDR3 reads CAISENLGARGNTIYF. DNA for the CDR3: TGTGCCATCAGTGAGAACTTAGGGGCAAGAGGAAACACCATATATTTT.

The rearrangement links TRBV6-5 to TRBJ2-5, with D tentatively TRBD2 (5 bases). CDR1 is MNHEY, CDR2 SVGAGI, per germline. Trimming took 0 bases from V and 3 from J, leaving 11 bases between them. The CDR3 consists of 15 residues. The CDR3 region has the DNA TGTGCCAGCAGTTACTCTTGGACTGGCAAAGAGACCCAGTACTTC. Encoded protein: CASSYSWTGKETQYF.

This clone showed up just once. The J gene is TRBJ1-1, the V gene TRBV6-5; maybe TRBD1 (5 bases). V was clipped by 2 bases and J by 1 base, with 14 bases between them. There are 16 residues in the CDR3. Germline CDR1 and CDR2: MNHEY and SVGAGI. The DNA for the CDR3 is TGTGCCAGCAGTTACGCGGGGCAAAGGGGGAACACTGAAGCTTTCTTT. It yields the protein CASSYAGQRGNTEAFF.

In this sample, this clone turned up a few times. V usage is TRBV19 and J usage is TRBJ2-6; perhaps TRBD2 as D (5 bases). CDR3 length equals 17 residues. Trimming removed 7 bases from V and 1 base from J, with 17 bases in between. Germline V gives CDR1 LNHDA, CDR2 SQIVND (reference sequence). The CDR3 DNA reads as TGTGCCAGTACCCAGAAAGGCAGGACTTCTGGGGCCAACGTCCTGACTTTC. Protein: CASTQKGRTSGANVLTF.

This clone was seen a handful of times. This CDR3 is also generated by other DNA sequences in the sample. The chain has TRBV9 and TRBJ2-3, with TRBD2 matching 9 bases. The junction had 2 bases not matched to a gene; V was cut back by 1 base and J by 2 bases. Germline lookup yields CDR1 SGDLS and CDR2 YYNGEE. This CDR3 is 15 amino acids long. DNA for the CDR3: TGTGCCAGCAGCGTACTAGCGGGGTCCACAGATACGCAGTATTTT. Its protein product is CASSVLAGSTDTQYF.

CDR3 amino acids: CASSMGGISYNEQFF. The CDR3 DNA sequence: TGTGCCAGTAGTATGGGAGGGATATCCTACAATGAGCAGTTCTTC. This rearrangement joins TRBV19 to TRBJ2-1; 7 bases agree with TRBD2. The CDR3 has 15 amino acids. V dropped 3 bases and J dropped 1; count of bases not matched to a gene: 3. Looked up from germline, CDR1 is LNHDA and CDR2 is SQIVND (reference sequence).

This clone was observed a few times. The CDR3 bases are TGTGCCAGCCGTACAGCCGCCGGCAATCAGCCCCAGCATTTT. It translates to CASRTAAGNQPQHF. The rearrangement uses TRBV7-3 and TRBJ1-5, with unresolved D. Germline V gene sequence: CDR1 SGHTA, CDR2 FQGTGA. Trimming left V 8 bases short and J 2 bases short, with 13 bases between. This CDR3 contains 14 residues.